The text below deals with one T cell receptor (beta chain). The antigen remains unidentified. The data stem from a study of T cell responses to AZD1222 COVID-19 vaccine. Study findings and constraints: In the spike-specific TCR repertoire, nearly half reportedly target unmutated variant regions.

The table came from immunoSEQ multiplex PCR; TCRdb's copy has only in-frame clones and leaves some out. The data hold about 140,000 clones, with roughly 91% observed a single time. V shed 3 bases and J shed 5 bases, with 3 bases lying between them. The CDR3 length is 11 residues. Germline V CDR1 and CDR2: KGHDR, SFDVKD. Material: peripheral blood, obtained 28 days after the second AZD1222 dose. The sequence was collected from an adult who received the AZD1222 COVID-19 vaccine. This chain links TRBV24-1 with TRBJ1-2; D is unresolved. DNA for the CDR3: TGTGCCACCAGTGATCAGTATGGCTACACCTTC. It is translated as CATSDQYGYTF.